These 14 T cell receptor beta chains share one sample of origin, sequenced in a study of blood T cell repertoires in COVID-19. Using immunoSEQ multiplex PCR, the repertoire was profiled, and TCRdb retains in-frame clones only, with some absent. The sample carries tens of thousands of clones, 82% recorded once. The sample comprised peripheral blood. All receptors come from a woman of 80 years or more with acute or convalescent COVID-19.

V and J are TRBV6-5 and TRBJ2-2; D is perhaps TRBD1 (5 bases). Germline CDR1 and CDR2: MNHEY and SVGAGI. The CDR3 is made up of 16 amino acids. V was shortened by 1 base and J by 0 bases, with 9 bases between the two germline ends. The CDR3 is CASSYYPGTNTGELFF. The DNA for the CDR3 is TGTGCCAGCAGTTACTATCCAGGGACGAACACCGGGGAGCTGTTTTTT.

The chain uses TRBV18 and TRBJ2-3, with 7 bases matching TRBD1. The junction had 7 bases not matched to a gene; V was cut back by 5 bases and J by 2 bases. The germline gives CDR1 KGHSH, CDR2 LQKENI. This CDR3 is 15 amino acids long. The CDR3 nucleotides are TGTGCCAGCTCATCCCCGGGACAGACCACAGATACGCAGTATTTT. This gives the protein CASSSPGQTTDTQYF.

This chain uses TRBV6-1 with TRBJ1-1; 7 bases map to TRBD1. The V gene's germline CDR1 is MNHNS and CDR2 SASEGT. After removal of 3 bases from V and 2 bases from J, the junction contained 3 bases not matched to a gene. The length of the CDR3 is 14 residues. The CDR3 is CASSDRTGNTEAFF. The CDR3 DNA sequence: TGTGCCAGCAGTGACCGGACAGGAAACACTGAAGCTTTCTTT.

The rearrangement links TRBV5-1 to TRBJ1-1; perhaps TRBD1 as D (5 bases). V lost 4 bases and J 8 bases, leaving 15 bases between the germline ends. CDR3 length: 13 residues. Per germline, CDR1 SGHRS and CDR2 YFSETQ. CDR3 protein: CASSTSGGREAFF. As DNA, the CDR3 is TGCGCCAGCAGCACCTCCGGGGGGAGAGAAGCTTTCTTT. Drawing the rest from reference TRBV5-1 and TRBJ1-1, the complete variable domain is KAGVTQTPRYLIKTRGQQVTLSCSPISGHRSVSWYQQTPGQGLQFLFEYFSETQRNKGNFPGRFSGRQFSNSRSEMNVSTLELGDSALYLCASSTSGGREAFFGQGTRLTVV.

The V and J genes are TRBV10-3 and TRBJ1-6; D unresolved. This CDR3 comprises 14 residues. Germline assignment: CDR1 ENHRY and CDR2 SYGVKD. With 1 base removed from V and 13 bases from J, the gap between germline ends came to 14 bases. The CDR3 sequence: CAISELVGGTPLHF. The CDR3 coding sequence is TGTGCCATCAGTGAGTTGGTAGGAGGTACGCCCCTCCACTTT.

In this sample, this clone turned up once. This chain links TRBV5-4 with TRBJ2-7, with D unresolved. Germline CDR1 and CDR2: SGHNT and YYREEE (reference sequence). This CDR3 is 14 amino acids long. V gave up 0 bases and J gave up 2 bases, with 9 bases separating them. The CDR3 loop reads CASSLGPRAYEQYF. CDR3 coding DNA: TGTGCCAGCAGCTTGGGCCCCCGGGCCTACGAGCAGTACTTC. Based on the CDR3 plus reference TRBV5-4 and TRBJ2-7, the full variable domain is ETGVTQSPTHLIKTRGQQVTLRCSSQSGHNTVSWYQQALGQGPQFIFQYYREEENGRGNFPPRFSGLQFPNYSSELNVNALELDDSALYLCASSLGPRAYEQYFGPGTRLTVT.

The V gene is TRBV12-5, the J gene TRBJ2-7, with TRBD2 matching 7 bases. The germline V gene has CDR1 LGHNT and CDR2 FRNRAP. The CDR3 has 16 amino acids. V dropped 2 bases and J dropped 5; count of bases not matched to a gene: 12. As DNA, the CDR3 is TGTGCTAGTGGTTTGCGGACTAGTGTTTATCTGGACGAGCAGTACTTC. Its translation: CASGLRTSVYLDEQYF.

The chain has TRBV7-9 and TRBJ1-2; possibly TRBD1 for D (6 bases). V was shortened by 11 bases and J by 1 base, with 14 bases between the two germline ends. The CDR3 runs 13 residues. The germline V gene encodes CDR1 SEHNR and CDR2 FQNEAQ (reference sequence). The CDR3 reads CAGGLEGNYGYTF. CDR3 sequence (DNA): TGTGCCGGGGGCCTTGAGGGTAACTATGGCTACACCTTC.

The chain couples TRBV28 to TRBJ2-1, with 9 nucleotides matching TRBD1. The CDR3 runs 15 residues. Germline-derived CDR1 and CDR2 are MDHEN and SYDVKM. V shed 7 bases and J 3 bases; nucleotides not matched to a gene: 7. The CDR3 region is CASTTGGAVYNEQFF. The CDR3 bases are TGTGCCAGCACCACAGGGGGCGCAGTCTACAATGAGCAGTTCTTC.

The chain couples TRBV29-1 to TRBJ2-7, with 10 bases fitting TRBD2. Trimming cost V 2 bases and J 6 bases; bases outside gene matches: 7. The germline gives CDR1 SQVTM, CDR2 ANQGSEA. This CDR3 contains 14 residues. The CDR3 reads CSVEIGLAVSEQYF. The CDR3 nucleotides read TGCAGCGTTGAAATTGGACTAGCGGTTTCCGAGCAGTACTTC.

CDR3 in amino acids: CASTKPGTASNYGYTF. The CDR3, as DNA: TGTGCCAGTACCAAGCCAGGGACAGCCTCTAACTATGGCTACACCTTC. The genes are TRBV19 and TRBJ1-2; 7 bases match TRBD1. The CDR3 contains 16 residues. The J segment lost 0 bases and the V segment lost 7 bases, leaving 11 bases of the junction unmatched. Germline V gene sequence: CDR1 LNHDA, CDR2 SQIVND (reference sequence).

This chain uses TRBV5-4 with TRBJ1-2; no clear D gene. The V gene's germline CDR1 is SGHNT and CDR2 YYREEE (reference sequence). V lost 3 bases, J lost 4 bases, and 10 bases lay in between. The CDR3 totals 13 residues. CDR3 DNA: TGTGCCAGCAGCTCACGAAGGAGCTATGGCTACACCTTC. It encodes CASSSRRSYGYTF.

The chain carries TRBV9 and TRBJ2-2, with 7 bases fitting TRBD2. The CDR3 is 16 amino acids. The V and J ends lost 0 bases and 7 bases, in that order; junction bases with no gene match: 9. Per the germline V gene, CDR1 is SGDLS and CDR2 is YYNGEE. The CDR3 nucleotides read TGTGCCAGCAGCGTAGGTGCCGGGAGGATCGGCGGGGAGCTGTTTTTT. The encoded protein is CASSVGAGRIGGELFF.

This clone appeared once. This rearrangement joins TRBV7-8 to TRBJ2-7; 8 bases are a match to TRBD1. The CDR3 totals 14 residues. The V and J ends lost 5 bases and 1 base, in that order; junction bases with no gene match: 4. Germline CDR1 is SGHVS and CDR2 is FQNEAQ. CDR3 nucleotides: TGTGCCAGCAGCAACCGGGACAGGTCCTACGAGCAGTACTTC. Amino acids: CASSNRDRSYEQYF.